The clone carrying this T cell receptor (beta chain) was seen only once. Germline CDR1 and CDR2: MNHEY and SVGAGI. Trimming removed 8 bases at V and 0 bases at J, with 11 bases between. The CDR3 is 13 amino acids. In the original workflow: It was from reference gene primer amplification that nucleated cell counts were estimated. TCRdb's table, derived via immunoSEQ multiplex PCR, lists solely in-frame clones and lacks some. D and trimming were read from the DNA, whereas the V and J calls and clone size are those reported in that table. The table has 250,000 to 300,000 clones, around four fifths seen once. The data were taken from a study of blood T cell repertoires in COVID-19. Whole-study context: COVID-19 samples collected from the United States, Italy and Spain covered acute and convalescent phases. Nucleic acid was either cDNA or gDNA, and it came from T cells, B-cell-depleted T cells, or PBMCs.

This TCR was recovered from a man aged 55 to 70 with acute or convalescent COVID-19. Sequencing was carried out using peripheral blood. This sequence joins TRBV6-5 and TRBJ2-7, with D possibly matching TRBD1 (6 bases). The DNA for the CDR3 is TGTGCCAGCCCCAGGGGAGACTCCTACGAGCAGTACTTC. Translated: CASPRGDSYEQYF.